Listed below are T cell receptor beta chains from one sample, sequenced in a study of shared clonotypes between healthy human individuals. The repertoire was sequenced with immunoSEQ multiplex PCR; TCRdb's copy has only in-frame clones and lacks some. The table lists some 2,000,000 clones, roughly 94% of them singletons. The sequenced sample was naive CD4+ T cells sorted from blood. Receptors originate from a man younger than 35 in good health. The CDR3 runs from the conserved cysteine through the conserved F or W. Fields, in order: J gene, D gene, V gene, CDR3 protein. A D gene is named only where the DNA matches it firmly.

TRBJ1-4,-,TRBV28,CASSLPFGGGLFF
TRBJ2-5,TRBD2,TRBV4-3,CASSQGGGTSGKETQYF
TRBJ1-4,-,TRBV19,CASSTPRGGLNEKLFF
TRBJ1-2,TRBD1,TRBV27,CASSLPDRAQGYTF
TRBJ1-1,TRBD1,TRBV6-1,CASMGQGVPEAFF
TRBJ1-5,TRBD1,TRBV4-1,CASSQTQGVKPQHF
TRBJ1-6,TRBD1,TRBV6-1,CASSDVTGKRDSPLHF
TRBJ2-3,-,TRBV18,CASSSRLTDTQYF
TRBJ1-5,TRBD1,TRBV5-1,CASSLAQGGQPQHF
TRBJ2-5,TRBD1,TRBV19,CASRDSQETQYF
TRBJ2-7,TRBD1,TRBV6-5,CASRPLTGFTYEQYF
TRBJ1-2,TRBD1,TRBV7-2,CASSLLAGQGDYTF
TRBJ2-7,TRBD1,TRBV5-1,CASSSNRGPLSEQYF
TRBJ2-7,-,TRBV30,CAWRQGWEQYF
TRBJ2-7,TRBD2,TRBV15,CATSRRLAGGNEQYF
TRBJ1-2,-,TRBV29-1,CSAVTEGSRGYTF
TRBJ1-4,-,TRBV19,CASTALRGLNEKLFF
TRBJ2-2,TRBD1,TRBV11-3,CASSLQGADTGELFF
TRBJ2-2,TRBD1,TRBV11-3,CASSLAVLGQSTGELFF